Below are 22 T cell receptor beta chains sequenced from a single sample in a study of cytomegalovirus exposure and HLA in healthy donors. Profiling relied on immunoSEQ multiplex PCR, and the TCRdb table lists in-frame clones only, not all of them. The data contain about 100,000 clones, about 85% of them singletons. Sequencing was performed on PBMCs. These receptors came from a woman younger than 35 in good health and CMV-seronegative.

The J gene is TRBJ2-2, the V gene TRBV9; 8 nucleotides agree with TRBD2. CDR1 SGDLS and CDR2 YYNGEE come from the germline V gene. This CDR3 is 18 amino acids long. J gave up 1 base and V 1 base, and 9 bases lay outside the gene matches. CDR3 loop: CASSVSSGGFQNTGELFF. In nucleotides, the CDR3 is TGTGCCAGCAGCGTAAGCAGCGGGGGTTTTCAGAACACCGGGGAGCTGTTTTTT.

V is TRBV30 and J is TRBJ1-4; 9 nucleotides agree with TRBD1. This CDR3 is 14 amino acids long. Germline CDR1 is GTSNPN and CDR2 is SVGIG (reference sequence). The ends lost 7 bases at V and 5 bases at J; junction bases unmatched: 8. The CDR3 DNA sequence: TGTGCCTCGAGCAAGGGACAGGGAAATGAAAAACTGTTTTTT. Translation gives CASSKGQGNEKLFF.

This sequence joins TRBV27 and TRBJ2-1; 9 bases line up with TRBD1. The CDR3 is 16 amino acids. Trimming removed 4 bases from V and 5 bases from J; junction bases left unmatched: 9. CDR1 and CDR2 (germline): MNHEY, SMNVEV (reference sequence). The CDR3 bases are TGTGCCAGCAGTTCCAGGGGACAGGGTTTAAACAATGAGCAGTTCTTC. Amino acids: CASSSRGQGLNNEQFF.

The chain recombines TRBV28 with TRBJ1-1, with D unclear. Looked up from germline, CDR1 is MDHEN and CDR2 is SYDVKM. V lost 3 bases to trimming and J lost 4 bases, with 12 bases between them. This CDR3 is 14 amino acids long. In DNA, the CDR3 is TGTGCCAGCAGTTTGACTGAGGGATTCACTGAAGCTTTCTTT. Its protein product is CASSLTEGFTEAFF.

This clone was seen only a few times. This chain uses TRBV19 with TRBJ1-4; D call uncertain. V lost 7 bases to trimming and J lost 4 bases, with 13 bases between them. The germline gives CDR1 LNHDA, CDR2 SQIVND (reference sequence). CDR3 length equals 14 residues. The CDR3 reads CASTKGALNEKLFF. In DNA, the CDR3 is TGTGCCAGTACCAAGGGAGCACTTAATGAAAAACTGTTTTTT.

DNA of the CDR3: TGTGCCACCAGCAGTACTGACAGGTTCTACGAGCAGTACTTC. Residues: CATSSTDRFYEQYF. The chain is built from TRBV15 and TRBJ2-7, with a weak D call TRBD1 (6 bases). Between the trimmed V and J ends, which lost 3 bases and 3 bases, there was a span of 12 bases. The CDR3 length is 14 residues. Germline CDR1 LNHNV, CDR2 YYDKDF (reference sequence).

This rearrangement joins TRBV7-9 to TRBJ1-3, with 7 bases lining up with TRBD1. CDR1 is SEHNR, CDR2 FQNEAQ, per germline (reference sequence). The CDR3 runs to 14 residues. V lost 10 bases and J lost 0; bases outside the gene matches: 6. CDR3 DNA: TGTGCCAACCAACCAGGGGGCTCTGGAAACACCATATATTTT. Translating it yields CANQPGGSGNTIYF.

CDR3 sequence reads: CAISEPDRGHPEQYF. CDR3 sequence (DNA): TGTGCCATCAGTGAGCCCGACAGGGGGCATCCCGAGCAGTACTTC. The chain employs TRBV10-3 and TRBJ2-7, with 10 bases identical to TRBD1. The CDR3 extends over 15 amino acids. Germline CDR1 reads ENHRY; CDR2 reads SYGVKD. The J segment lost 6 bases and the V segment lost 2 bases, leaving 7 bases of the junction unmatched.

In DNA, the CDR3 is TGCAGCGTCATTGATACCGGGACAGGGTCCTATGGCTACACCTTC. It yields the protein CSVIDTGTGSYGYTF. This chain uses TRBV29-1 with TRBJ1-2; 9 bases align to TRBD1. This CDR3 comprises 15 residues. The germline CDR1 and CDR2 sequences are SQVTM and ANQGSEA. The V and J ends lost 6 bases and 4 bases, in that order; junction bases with no gene match: 12.

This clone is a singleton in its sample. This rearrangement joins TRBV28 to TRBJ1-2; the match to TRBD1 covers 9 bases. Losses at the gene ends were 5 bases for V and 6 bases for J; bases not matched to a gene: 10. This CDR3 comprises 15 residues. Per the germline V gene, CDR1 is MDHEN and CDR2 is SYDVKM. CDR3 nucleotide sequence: TGTGCCAGCAGTCCTGGGACAGGGAAGCTGGATGGCTACACCTTC. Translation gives CASSPGTGKLDGYTF.

The CDR3 reads CASSPNLRQGETQYF. The CDR3 DNA reads as TGTGCCAGCAGTCCAAATCTACGGCAGGGAGAGACCCAGTACTTC. The rearrangement uses TRBV7-9 and TRBJ2-5; D is perhaps TRBD1 (5 bases). V was pared by 6 bases and J by 4 bases, with 18 bases between. CDR3 size: 15 residues. CDR1 is SEHNR, CDR2 FQNEAQ, per germline (reference sequence).

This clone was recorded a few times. In DNA form, the CDR3 reads TGTGCCAGTAGTATAGGCGGGGGTGAAGCTTTCTTT. It yields the protein CASSIGGGEAFF. The J gene is TRBJ1-1, the V gene TRBV19, with D possibly matching TRBD1 (5 bases). There are 12 residues in the CDR3. V was trimmed by 1 base and J by 7 bases, leaving 7 bases between them. Germline V gene data show CDR1 as LNHDA and CDR2 as SQIVND (reference sequence).

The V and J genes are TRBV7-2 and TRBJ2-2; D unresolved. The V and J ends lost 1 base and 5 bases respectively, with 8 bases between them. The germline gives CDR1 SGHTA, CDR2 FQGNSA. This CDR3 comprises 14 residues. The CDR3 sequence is CASSLDSVTGELFF. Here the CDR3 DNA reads TGTGCCAGCAGCTTAGATTCGGTGACCGGGGAGCTGTTTTTT.

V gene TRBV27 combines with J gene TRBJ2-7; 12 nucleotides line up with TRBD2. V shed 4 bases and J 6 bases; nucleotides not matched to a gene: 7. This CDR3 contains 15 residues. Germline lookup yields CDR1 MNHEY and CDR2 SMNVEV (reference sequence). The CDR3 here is CASSYLASGGGEQYF. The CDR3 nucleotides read TGTGCCAGCAGTTACCTGGCTAGCGGGGGGGGCGAGCAGTACTTC.

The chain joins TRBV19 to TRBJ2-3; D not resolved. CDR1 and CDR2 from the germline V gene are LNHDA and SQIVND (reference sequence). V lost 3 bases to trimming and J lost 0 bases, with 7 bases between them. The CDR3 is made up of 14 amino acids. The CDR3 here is CASSMSVSTDTQYF. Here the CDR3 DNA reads TGTGCCAGTAGTATGTCAGTCAGCACAGATACGCAGTATTTT.

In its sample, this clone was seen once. DNA for the CDR3: TGCAGCGCTGGCTCAGACAGGGAGCTTTATAGCAATCAGCCCCAGCATTTT. Translating it yields CSAGSDRELYSNQPQHF. The chain links TRBV29-1 to TRBJ1-5, with 7 nucleotides matching TRBD1. After removal of 7 bases from V and 0 bases from J, the junction contained 15 bases not matched to a gene. CDR3 length: 17 residues. Germline CDR1 is SQVTM and CDR2 is ANQGSEA.

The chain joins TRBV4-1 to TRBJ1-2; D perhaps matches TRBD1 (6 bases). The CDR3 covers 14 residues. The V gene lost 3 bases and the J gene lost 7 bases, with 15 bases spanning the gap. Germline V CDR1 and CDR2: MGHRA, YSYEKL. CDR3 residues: CASSQPRDIGGYTF. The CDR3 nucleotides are TGCGCCAGCAGCCAGCCCCGGGACATCGGTGGCTACACCTTC.

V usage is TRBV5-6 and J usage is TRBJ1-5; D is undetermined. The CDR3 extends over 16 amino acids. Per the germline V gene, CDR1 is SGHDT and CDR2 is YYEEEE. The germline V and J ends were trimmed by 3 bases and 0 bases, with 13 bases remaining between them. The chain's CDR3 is CASSSGGGYSNQPQHF. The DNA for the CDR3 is TGTGCCAGCAGCTCTGGCGGCGGATATAGCAATCAGCCCCAGCATTTT.

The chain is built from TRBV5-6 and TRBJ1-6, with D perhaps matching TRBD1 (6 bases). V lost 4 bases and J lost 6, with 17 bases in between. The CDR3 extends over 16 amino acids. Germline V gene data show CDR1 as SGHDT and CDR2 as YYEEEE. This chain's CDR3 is CASSPDRSVANSPLHF. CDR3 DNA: TGTGCCAGCAGCCCCGACAGGTCGGTAGCTAATTCACCCCTCCACTTT.

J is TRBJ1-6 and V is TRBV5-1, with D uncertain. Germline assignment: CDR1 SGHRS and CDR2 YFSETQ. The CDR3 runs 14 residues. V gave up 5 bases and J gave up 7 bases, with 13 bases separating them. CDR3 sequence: CASRPEAVNSPLHF. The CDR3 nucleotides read TGCGCCAGCAGACCAGAGGCTGTCAATTCACCCCTCCACTTT.

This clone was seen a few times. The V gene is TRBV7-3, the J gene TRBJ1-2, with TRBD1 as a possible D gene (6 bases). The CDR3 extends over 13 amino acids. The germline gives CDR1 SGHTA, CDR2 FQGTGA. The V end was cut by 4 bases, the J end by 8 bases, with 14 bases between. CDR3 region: CASSSGTNGGYTF. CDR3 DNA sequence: TGTGCCAGCAGCTCAGGGACAAATGGCGGCTACACCTTC. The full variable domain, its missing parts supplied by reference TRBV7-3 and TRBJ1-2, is GAGVSQTPSNKVTEKGKYVELRCDPISGHTALYWYRQSLGQGPEFLIYFQGTGAADDSGLPNDRFFAVRPEGSVSTLKIQRTERGDSAVYLCASSSGTNGGYTFGSGTRLTVV.

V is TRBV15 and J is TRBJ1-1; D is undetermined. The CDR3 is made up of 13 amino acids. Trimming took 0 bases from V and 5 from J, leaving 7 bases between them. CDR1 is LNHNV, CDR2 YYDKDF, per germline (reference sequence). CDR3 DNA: TGTGCCACCAGCAGAGATGGAGGTACTGAAGCTTTCTTT. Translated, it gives CATSRDGGTEAFF.